This T cell receptor (beta chain) was sequenced for a study of cytomegalovirus exposure and HLA in healthy donors. V lost 5 bases and J lost 2; bases outside the gene matches: 20. The V gene's germline CDR1 is GTSNPN and CDR2 SVGIG (reference sequence). The CDR3 sequence is 20 residues long. PCR involved 60 Vbeta and 13 Jbeta primers. The method was immunoSEQ multiplex PCR; TCRdb's version includes in-frame clones alone and lacks a portion of them. The listing contains 100,000 to 150,000 clones. As regards this clone: Other DNA sequences in the sample encode the same CDR3.

This clonotype was sampled from a man aged 25-45 years in good health and CMV-seronegative. V gene TRBV30 combines with J gene TRBJ2-3, with 12 nucleotides matching TRBD2. The sample comprised PBMCs. The CDR3 DNA reads TGTGCCTGGGATTACTATGGACTAGCGGGACCCGGGGTACACACAGATACGCAGTATTTT. This translates into CAWDYYGLAGPGVHTDTQYF.